These 13 T cell receptor beta chains were all obtained from the same sample, sequenced in a study of response to subunit inactivated influenza vaccine (dated by TCRdb to between 2017 and 2018). The library was made by RT-PCR. These reads were obtained on an Illumina HiSeq 2500. TCRdb handled the public reads itself, with Q25 trimming in fastp and clone calling in MiXCR, and kept productive beta chains. Rows merge per CDR3 protein into single entries with the most common DNA and genes. For this sample there are 500,000 to 550,000 distinct CDR3 sequences; less than 10% appear just once. The ten top clones hold roughly 13% of the sample. This specimen was PBMCs from blood, taken less than 30 months after vaccination. The receptor set was obtained from a man between 50 and 75 years old who received an inactivated influenza vaccine. Donor details come from another sample of the same person, matched by shared clones.

The chain combines TRBV7-2 with TRBJ2-7; a weak D match, TRBD2 (6 bases). The V end lost 1 base, the J end lost 3 bases, and 13 bases lay between the germline ends. Germline-derived CDR1 and CDR2 are SGHTA and FQGNSA. The CDR3 contains 15 residues. CDR3: CASSLGASEYYEQYF. In DNA form, the CDR3 reads TGTGCCAGCAGCTTAGGAGCTAGCGAGTACTACGAGCAGTACTTC.

The gene calls are TRBV2 and TRBJ2-3, with unresolved D. The CDR3 length is 13 residues. CDR1 SNHLY and CDR2 FYNNEI come from the germline V gene. V lost 8 bases and J 0 bases, leaving 9 bases between the germline ends. CDR3 residues: CASGMESTDTQYF. CDR3 bases: TGTGCCAGCGGGATGGAGAGCACAGATACGCAGTATTTT.

The rearrangement uses TRBV6-1 and TRBJ1-2; no reliable D call. This CDR3 is built from 15 residues. Trimming left V 8 bases short and J 1 base short, with 17 bases between. CDR1 is MNHNS and CDR2 is SASEGT in the germline V gene. This CDR3 is CASSPGRTGNYGYTF. Written as DNA, the CDR3 is TGTGCCAGCTCCCCTGGGAGGACGGGTAACTATGGCTACACCTTC.

There are a few counts of this clonotype. V and J are TRBV7-9 and TRBJ2-1, with a weak D call TRBD1 (5 bases). Germline lookup yields CDR1 SEHNR and CDR2 FQNEAQ (reference sequence). Trimming left V 11 bases short and J 9 bases short, with 20 bases between. CDR3 length: 13 residues. Written as DNA, the CDR3 is TGTGCCTTAGGGGATCGCCCCCAAGGTGAGCAGTTCTTC. Its translation: CALGDRPQGEQFF.

Many counts were recorded for this clonotype. This chain joins TRBV7-2 and TRBJ2-5, with TRBD2 matching over 9 bases. The V and J ends lost 8 bases and 2 bases, in that order; junction bases with no gene match: 9. The CDR3 has 15 amino acids. Germline V lookup: CDR1 SGHTA, CDR2 FQGNSA. The CDR3 nucleotides are TGTGCCAGCGTCCGGGCTAGCGGGGTTCAAGAGACCCAGTACTTC. It specifies CASVRASGVQETQYF.

This clonotype was detected only a few times. This chain links TRBV6-5 with TRBJ2-1, with a possible D match to TRBD1 (5 bases). CDR3 length equals 16 residues. The germline gives CDR1 MNHEY, CDR2 SVGAGI. V lost 5 bases to trimming and J lost 0 bases, with 14 bases between them. CDR3 protein: CASSNRPGFSYNEQFF. CDR3 DNA sequence: TGTGCCAGCAGTAACAGGCCAGGGTTCTCCTACAATGAGCAGTTCTTC.

This chain uses TRBV5-1 with TRBJ2-1, with D possibly TRBD2 on 5 matching bases. The germline V gene encodes CDR1 SGHRS and CDR2 YFSETQ. The CDR3 has 15 residues. V was clipped by 0 bases and J by 4 bases, with 11 bases between them. In DNA, the CDR3 is TGCGCCAGCAGCTTGGTCCCGGGAACATACAATGAGCAGTTCTTC. The encoded protein is CASSLVPGTYNEQFF.

The chain couples TRBV13 to TRBJ2-5, with 10 bases that match TRBD2. With V trimmed by 5 bases and J by 3 bases, 9 bases remained unmatched. The germline V gene has CDR1 PRHDT and CDR2 FYEKMQ (reference sequence). This CDR3 region has 16 residues. Written as DNA, the CDR3 is TGTGCCAGCAGCCCACGACTAGCGGGCGCAGAAGAGACCCAGTACTTC. Translating it yields CASSPRLAGAEETQYF.

This clonotype came up a few times. The CDR3 spells CASSIGQGLRHEQYF. The CDR3 DNA sequence: TGTGCCAGCAGTATTGGACAGGGTCTCCGCCACGAGCAGTACTTC. The chain carries TRBV28 and TRBJ2-7, with 8 bases identical to TRBD1. The V gene end was trimmed by 5 bases and the J gene end by 5 bases; junction bases not matched to a gene: 11. Germline V gives CDR1 MDHEN, CDR2 SYDVKM. The CDR3 loop spans 15 amino acids.

This clonotype was recorded many times. The rearrangement uses TRBV6-1 and TRBJ1-4, with D possibly TRBD1 on 5 matching bases. Germline lookup yields CDR1 MNHNS and CDR2 SASEGT. This CDR3 comprises 17 residues. Trimming pared 1 base from V and 0 bases from J, leaving 12 bases between. This CDR3 is CASSEGQGAATNEKLFF. In DNA, the CDR3 is TGTGCCAGCAGTGAAGGGCAGGGCGCTGCAACTAATGAAAAACTGTTTTTT.

The chain links TRBV21-1 to TRBJ1-1; TRBD1 is taken as the D call from the table, unchecked against the DNA. TRBV21-1 counts as a pseudogene. The length of the CDR3 is 16 residues. DNA of the CDR3: TGTGCCAGCAGCAGGCATGGGGCAACGATGAACACTGAAGCTTTCTTT. It translates to CASSRHGATMNTEAFF.

This clonotype turned up a few times. The chain couples TRBV7-9 to TRBJ1-5; D gene uncertain. Trimming stripped 5 bases from V and 3 bases from J, with 11 bases between. The CDR3 totals 14 residues. Germline V gene sequence: CDR1 SEHNR, CDR2 FQNEAQ (reference sequence). CDR3 sequence: CASSPPGPNQPQHF. In DNA, the CDR3 is TGTGCCAGCAGCCCTCCCGGGCCCAATCAGCCCCAGCATTTT.

This clonotype was observed at least ten times. This chain links TRBV29-1 with TRBJ2-2, with D possibly being TRBD2 (6 bases). Germline V gives CDR1 SQVTM, CDR2 ANQGSEA. The V end was cut by 4 bases, the J end by 1 base, with 10 bases between. This CDR3 is built from 14 residues. Written as DNA, the CDR3 is TGCAGCGTTGGGGGAGGTCGGAACACCGGGGAGCTGTTTTTT. It codes for CSVGGGRNTGELFF.